The entry below gives a single TCR beta chain sequence along with its context. These data originate in a study of blood T cell repertoires in COVID-19. In the authors' methods: Reference gene primer amplification in the assay estimated nucleated cell counts. TCRdb's copy holds only in-frame clones and misses some; the assay was immunoSEQ multiplex PCR. For V, J and clone size, that table is used; D and trimming come from the DNA. In the table there are 120,000 to 150,000 clones, around nine tenths of which are singletons. This CDR3 has 15 residues. Germline V gene lookup returns CDR1 SGHTA and CDR2 FQGTGA. Trimming took 5 bases from V and 1 from J, leaving 14 bases between them.

This chain links TRBV7-3 with TRBJ1-1, with D perhaps TRBD1 (6 bases). This sequence was found in a woman aged 45 to 65 with active or convalescent COVID-19. Sequences were obtained from peripheral blood. The CDR3 protein is CASSPSSRGNTEAFF. The DNA of the CDR3 is TGTGCCAGCAGCCCTTCCAGCAGGGGGAACACTGAAGCTTTCTTT.